The source of this T cell receptor (beta chain) is a study of blood T cell repertoires in COVID-19. Data came from immunoSEQ multiplex PCR; TCRdb stores just in-frame clones and leaves some out. The table shows 200,000 or so clones, with roughly four fifths occurring only once. The sequence derives from a man between 60 and 75 years old who had recovered from COVID-19. Material: PBMCs or T cells enriched from blood (not recorded which).

The CDR3 nucleotides read TGTGCCAGCAGCTTATGGACAGGGAGCTCCTACGAGCAGTACTTC. This translates into CASSLWTGSSYEQYF. V gene TRBV7-9 combines with J gene TRBJ2-7; 8 bases are a match to TRBD1. Trimming cost V 2 bases and J 0 bases; bases outside gene matches: 3. In germline, CDR1 is SEHNR, CDR2 FQNEAQ (reference sequence). The CDR3 covers 15 residues.